The entry below describes one T cell receptor beta chain. Its antigen is undetermined. Germline loops: CDR1 SQVTM, CDR2 ANQGSEA. The CDR3 sequence is 13 residues long. V was clipped by 6 bases and J by 6 bases, with 17 bases between them. The sample originates from a study of shared clonotypes between healthy human individuals. General study findings and limits: Only blood was sampled; tissue repertoires likely differ. Sequencing of the sorted subsets was shown by rarefaction to be incomplete despite large depth. Naive subsets typically showed greater estimated richness than memory subsets.

Genomic DNA of every subset was divided equally among multiple immunoSEQ plates. Data came from immunoSEQ multiplex PCR; TCRdb stores just in-frame clones and leaves some out. The sample has roughly 2.2 million clones, over 90% seen once. Material for sequencing was naive CD4+ T cells from PBMCs. Subset reported: CD45RA+ positively selected. V and J are TRBV29-1 and TRBJ1-2; no reliable D call. This clonotype was obtained from a man younger than 35 in good health. Some clones in this sample may be carry-over from other donors' samples. In DNA form, the CDR3 reads TGCAGCGTAGCCGCGGCCGAAATCCATGGCTACACCTTC. Protein product: CSVAAAEIHGYTF.